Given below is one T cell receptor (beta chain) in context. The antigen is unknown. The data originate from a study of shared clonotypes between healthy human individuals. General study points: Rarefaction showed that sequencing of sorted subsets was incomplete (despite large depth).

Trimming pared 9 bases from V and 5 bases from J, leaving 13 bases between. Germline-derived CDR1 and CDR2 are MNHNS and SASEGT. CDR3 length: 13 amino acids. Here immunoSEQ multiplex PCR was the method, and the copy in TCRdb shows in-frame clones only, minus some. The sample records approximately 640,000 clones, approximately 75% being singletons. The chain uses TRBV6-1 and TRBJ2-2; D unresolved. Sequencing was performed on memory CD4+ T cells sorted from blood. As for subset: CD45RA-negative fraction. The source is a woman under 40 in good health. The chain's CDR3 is CASALSATGELFF. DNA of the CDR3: TGTGCCAGTGCCCTATCTGCGACCGGGGAGCTGTTTTTT.